Presented here are 19 T cell receptor beta chains from one specimen sequenced in a study of control samples from healthy donors and cancer patients. Sequenced by immunoSEQ multiplex PCR; TCRdb stores in-frame clones only, minus some. The table includes approximately 150,000 clones, roughly 94% detected once. The material sequenced was blood. All receptors come from a woman aged 18-29 years in good health.

The chain has TRBV6-6 and TRBJ1-1; a weak D match, TRBD1 (5 bases). Per the germline V gene, CDR1 is MNHNY and CDR2 is SVGAGI (reference sequence). With 6 bases removed from V and 4 bases from J, the gap between germline ends came to 12 bases. The CDR3 runs 13 residues. CDR3 residues: CASSWTGGTEAFF. CDR3 DNA: TGTGCCAGCAGCTGGACGGGGGGCACTGAAGCTTTCTTT.

The chain uses TRBV28 and TRBJ1-5; D gene ambiguous. Trimming left V 7 bases short and J 2 bases short, with 12 bases between. CDR1 and CDR2 from the germline V gene are MDHEN and SYDVKM. This CDR3 comprises 14 residues. This CDR3 is CASTSLGGNQPQHF. The CDR3 nucleotides are TGTGCCAGCACCTCTCTCGGGGGCAATCAGCCCCAGCATTTT.

The V call is TRBV28, the J call TRBJ1-1; 9 nucleotides agree with TRBD1. The CDR3 covers 12 residues. V lost 5 bases to trimming and J lost 12 bases; unmatched junction nucleotides: 7. The germline gives CDR1 MDHEN, CDR2 SYDVKM. CDR3 bases: TGTGCCAGCAGTCAACAGGGGGCGAGAACTTTCTTT. This codes for CASSQQGARTFF.

The gene calls are TRBV2 and TRBJ2-2, with 9 bases identical to TRBD2. This CDR3 contains 18 residues. Losses at the gene ends were 6 bases for V and 0 bases for J; bases not matched to a gene: 11. Germline V gene sequence: CDR1 SNHLY, CDR2 FYNNEI. The CDR3 region is CASRKRGSGGPNTGELFF. Written as DNA, the CDR3 is TGTGCCAGCAGAAAAAGGGGTAGCGGGGGCCCGAACACCGGGGAGCTGTTTTTT.

The rearrangement uses TRBV28 and TRBJ1-1; tentatively, D is TRBD1 (5 bases). Trimming stripped 3 bases from V and 8 bases from J, with 19 bases between. This CDR3 has 15 amino acids. Germline CDR1 is MDHEN and CDR2 is SYDVKM. This CDR3 is CASSFLQGSGNEAFF. The CDR3 DNA follows: TGTGCCAGCAGTTTCCTCCAGGGAAGTGGTAACGAAGCTTTCTTT.

The chain is built from TRBV4-2 and TRBJ2-1; 10 bases are shared with TRBD2. The germline CDR1 and CDR2 sequences are LGHNA and YNFKEQ. The ends lost 2 bases at V and 7 bases at J; junction bases unmatched: 8. The CDR3 sequence is 16 residues long. CDR3 bases: TGTGCCAGCAGCCAATCAGGGACTAGCGTGGTGAATGAGCAGTTCTTC. It is translated as CASSQSGTSVVNEQFF.

V and J are TRBV28 and TRBJ1-5; D gene ambiguous. V lost 1 base and J 1 base, leaving 5 bases between the germline ends. The CDR3 loop spans 14 amino acids. Germline CDR1 MDHEN, CDR2 SYDVKM. The CDR3 sequence is CASSLLVSNQPQHF. The CDR3 region has the DNA TGTGCCAGCAGTTTATTAGTAAGCAATCAGCCCCAGCATTTT.

The CDR3 spells CAISESTGETQYF. The CDR3 DNA is TGTGCCATCAGTGAGTCGACAGGGGAGACCCAGTACTTC. The rearrangement links TRBV10-3 to TRBJ2-5; 7 nucleotides align to TRBD1. The length of the CDR3 is 13 residues. Germline V gives CDR1 ENHRY, CDR2 SYGVKD. Trimming took 0 bases from V and 5 from J; bases not matched to a gene: 0.

The chain joins TRBV7-2 to TRBJ1-5, with D tentatively TRBD1 (5 bases). V was trimmed by 3 bases and J by 1 base, leaving 13 bases between them. The CDR3 spans 16 residues. CDR1 SGHTA and CDR2 FQGNSA come from the germline V gene. The CDR3 nucleotides read TGTGCCAGCAGCTTCCACAGGATTACCAGCAATCAGCCCCAGCATTTT. Protein: CASSFHRITSNQPQHF.

The V gene is TRBV28, the J gene TRBJ2-1, with D possibly TRBD1 on 5 matching bases. Germline V lookup: CDR1 MDHEN, CDR2 SYDVKM. The CDR3 consists of 16 residues. The V end was cut by 6 bases, the J end by 0 bases, with 15 bases between. For the CDR3, the DNA is TGTGCCAGCAGCCGAGATGCAGACAGCTCCTACAATGAGCAGTTCTTC. This encodes CASSRDADSSYNEQFF.

The gene calls are TRBV6-2 or TRBV6-3 and TRBJ1-5, with D perhaps matching TRBD1 (5 bases). This CDR3 has 19 amino acids. Germline V CDR1 and CDR2: MNHEY, SVGEGT. Trimming took off 2 bases at V and 2 bases at J, with 22 bases between the two ends. CDR3 DNA: TGTGCCAGCAGTTACAAAATCTATGCGGCAGGGCGGGGCAATCAGCCCCAGCATTTT. This codes for CASSYKIYAAGRGNQPQHF.

This chain uses TRBV7-8 with TRBJ2-5, with D perhaps assigned TRBD1 or TRBD2 (5 bases each). CDR3 length: 15 amino acids. Germline V gene data show CDR1 as SGHVS and CDR2 as FQNEAQ. Trimming took off 5 bases at V and 5 bases at J, with 18 bases between the two ends. In DNA, the CDR3 is TGTGCCAGCAGCGCCGGTTGGGACCTGAGGGAGACCCAGTACTTC. It encodes CASSAGWDLRETQYF.

This clone has just one count. The chain uses TRBV27 and TRBJ2-7; D not resolved. CDR1 is MNHEY, CDR2 SMNVEV, per germline (reference sequence). This CDR3 is 13 amino acids long. The V end lost 3 bases, the J end lost 2 bases, and 8 bases lay between the germline ends. The CDR3 DNA reads as TGTGCCAGCAGTTTCGCCGGAACCTACGAGCAGTACTTC. It translates to CASSFAGTYEQYF.

This sequence joins TRBV28 and TRBJ2-5, with D unresolved. CDR1 is MDHEN and CDR2 is SYDVKM in the germline V gene. V dropped 6 bases and J dropped 5 bases, with 16 bases sitting between them. The CDR3 covers 14 residues. CDR3 amino acids: CASRAPGSEETQYF. The DNA for the CDR3 is TGTGCCAGCAGGGCCCCTGGGTCCGAGGAGACCCAGTACTTC.

The V gene is TRBV7-2, the J gene TRBJ2-1, with 13 positions matching TRBD2. V lost 5 bases and J lost 8; bases outside the gene matches: 12. Germline V lookup: CDR1 SGHTA, CDR2 FQGNSA. This CDR3 is built from 17 residues. The CDR3 DNA follows: TGTGCCAGCAGCGCCAACCCGGGCGGACTAGCGGGAGATGAGCAGTTCTTC. It encodes CASSANPGGLAGDEQFF.

The count of this clone is one. The rearrangement links TRBV6-5 to TRBJ1-4; D call uncertain. The germline gives CDR1 MNHEY, CDR2 SVGAGI. The V and J ends lost 6 bases and 8 bases respectively, with 13 bases between them. The CDR3 extends over 13 amino acids. CDR3 sequence: CASSVNVGEKLFF. The CDR3 DNA reads as TGTGCCAGCAGCGTCAATGTCGGGGAAAAACTGTTTTTT.

Turning to this clone: This sample includes further DNA sequences coding for the same CDR3. V and J are TRBV7-9 and TRBJ2-5, with D hard to call. Germline V gene lookup returns CDR1 SEHNR and CDR2 FQNEAQ (reference sequence). The CDR3 sequence is 11 residues long. The V and J ends lost 3 bases and 5 bases respectively, with 4 bases between them. CDR3: CASSLTETQYF. CDR3 bases: TGTGCCAGCAGCTTGACGGAGACCCAGTACTTC. Full variable domain (missing parts from reference TRBV7-9 and TRBJ2-5): DTGVSQNPRHKITKRGQNVTFRCDPISEHNRLYWYRQTLGQGPEFLTYFQNEAQLEKSRLLSDRFSAERPKGSFSTLEIQRTEQGDSAMYLCASSLTETQYFGPGTRLLVL.

The chain links TRBV10-3 to TRBJ1-2; D is ambiguous. Deletions cut 6 bases from V and 6 bases from J, with 14 bases between. The CDR3 spans 13 residues. Germline CDR1 is ENHRY and CDR2 is SYGVKD. The CDR3, as DNA: TGTGCCATCAGCTACAGTAAATTCGATGGCTACACCTTC. It translates to CAISYSKFDGYTF.

The rearrangement links TRBV2 to TRBJ1-1; TRBD1 agrees at 7 bases. V lost 5 bases and J lost 7; bases outside the gene matches: 10. Looked up from germline, CDR1 is SNHLY and CDR2 is FYNNEI. The CDR3 loop spans 14 amino acids. In DNA, the CDR3 is TGTGCCAGCAGTCTTCGAGGGGGCTACCTTGAAGCTTTCTTT. It encodes CASSLRGGYLEAFF.